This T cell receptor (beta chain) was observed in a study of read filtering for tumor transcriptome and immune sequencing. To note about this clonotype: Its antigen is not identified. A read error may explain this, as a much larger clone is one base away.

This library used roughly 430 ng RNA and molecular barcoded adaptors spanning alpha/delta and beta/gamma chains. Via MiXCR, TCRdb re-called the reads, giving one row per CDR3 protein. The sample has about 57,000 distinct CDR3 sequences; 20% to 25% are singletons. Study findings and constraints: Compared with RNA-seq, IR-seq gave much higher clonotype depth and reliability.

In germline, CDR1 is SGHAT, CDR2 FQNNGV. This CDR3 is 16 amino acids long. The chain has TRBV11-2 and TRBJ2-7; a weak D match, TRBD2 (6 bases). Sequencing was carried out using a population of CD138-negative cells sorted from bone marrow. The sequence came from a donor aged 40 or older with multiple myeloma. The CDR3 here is CASSISGTRSSCEQYF. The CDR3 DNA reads TGTGCCAGCAGTATATCCGGGACTCGAAGCTCCTGCGAGCAGTACTTC.